The text below deals with one T cell receptor (beta chain). This sample stems from a study of blood T cell repertoires in COVID-19. Across the study: Sources were T cells, B-cell-depleted T cells, or PBMCs; the material itself was cDNA or gDNA.

Original processing methods: Estimated nucleated cell counts came from reference gene primer amplification. Measured with immunoSEQ multiplex PCR; TCRdb has only the in-frame clones, and not every one. That table is the source of V, J and clone size, and D and trimming were worked out from the DNA. The repertoire holds 250,000 to 300,000 clones, with over 75% as singletons. V was clipped by 0 bases and J by 4 bases, with 7 bases between them. Germline CDR1 and CDR2: LNHNV and YYDKDF (reference sequence). This CDR3 is 14 amino acids long. The clonotype comes from a woman aged 60-70 years with acute or convalescent COVID-19. The chain has TRBV15 and TRBJ1-5; D unresolved. Sequenced sample: peripheral blood. CDR3 region: CATSREGENQPQHF. The CDR3 nucleotides are TGTGCCACCAGCAGAGAGGGCGAAAATCAGCCCCAGCATTTT.